This is a list of T cell receptor beta chains from one sample in a study of T cell changes during pregnancy in multiple sclerosis. The table came from immunoSEQ multiplex PCR; TCRdb's copy has only in-frame clones and leaves some out. The sample shows about 73,000 clones, around 94% of them seen only once. The sample in question was peripheral blood, obtained in the third trimester of pregnancy. The receptors originated from a female donor in good health, enrolled as a control in a pregnancy study. CDR3s include the opening cysteine and the closing phenylalanine or tryptophan. A D gene is named only where the DNA matches it firmly. Not all rows give a size; the values are once, few, many and, for expanded clones, a class.

d_gene,len,abundance,j_gene,v_gene,CDR3nt,CDR3aa
-,11,-,TRBJ2-5,TRBV29-1,TGCAGCGTCCGAGATTTGGAGACCCAGTACTTC,CSVRDLETQYF
-,13,few,TRBJ1-1,TRBV7-6,TGTGCCAGCAGCACACAGGGGAACACTGAAGCTTTCTTT,CASSTQGNTEAFF
-,13,-,TRBJ1-1,TRBV28,TGTGCCAGCAGCCCCCCTACGAACACTGAAGCTTTCTTT,CASSPPTNTEAFF
-,13,-,TRBJ2-7,TRBV28,TGTGCCAGCAGTTTACGATCTACCTACGAGCAGTACTTC,CASSLRSTYEQYF
-,12,-,TRBJ2-7,TRBV6-5,TGTGCCAGCAGTTACCAGGGTAACGAGCAGTACTTC,CASSYQGNEQYF
-,14,-,TRBJ1-2,TRBV6-4,TGTGCCAGCAGTGAGTCAGGGGAGTGGAATGGCTACACCTTC,CASSESGEWNGYTF
-,13,once,TRBJ1-5,TRBV6-1,TGTGCCAGCAGTGTCGGGGGCAATCAGCCCCAGCATTTT,CASSVGGNQPQHF
-,16,-,TRBJ2-1,TRBV5-1,TGCGCCAGCAGCTTGTTCCCGGGACTGGGGTACAATGAGCAGTTCTTC,CASSLFPGLGYNEQFF
-,13,few,TRBJ1-5,TRBV18,TGTGCCAGCTCACCAGGGGGGGTACAGCCCCAGCATTTT,CASSPGGVQPQHF
TRBD1,14,-,TRBJ1-4,TRBV5-1,TGCGCCAGCAGCTTGGACAGGGGGAATGAAAAACTGTTTTTT,CASSLDRGNEKLFF
TRBD2,14,-,TRBJ2-1,TRBV5-1,TGCGCCAGCAGCTTTACTAGCGGATACAATGAGCAGTTCTTC,CASSFTSGYNEQFF
-,13,-,TRBJ2-5,TRBV6-5,TGTGCCAGCAGCCTACAGGGCCGGGAGACCCAGTACTTC,CASSLQGRETQYF
-,13,-,TRBJ2-1,TRBV13,TGTGCCAGCAGCCCCTCCAGGGCCAATGAGCAGTTCTTC,CASSPSRANEQFF
-,12,-,TRBJ2-1,TRBV28,TGTGCCAGCAGTTTACAGGGCGATGAGCAGTTCTTC,CASSLQGDEQFF
TRBD1,17,-,TRBJ1-4,TRBV28,TGTGCCAGCAGCCATCCGGGACAGGGGGCAACTAATGAAAAACTGTTTTTT,CASSHPGQGATNEKLFF
-,15,-,TRBJ1-2,TRBV29-1,TGCAGCGTTGAAGGTTGGCCAGAAACTAACTATGGCTACACCTTC,CSVEGWPETNYGYTF
-,13,-,TRBJ1-1,TRBV19,TGTGCCAGTACCCTGACCGGGGAGACTGAAGCTTTCTTT,CASTLTGETEAFF
-,16,-,TRBJ2-2,TRBV4-3,TGCGCCAGCAGCCAACACAGGGGGGGGAACACCGGGGAGCTGTTTTTT,CASSQHRGGNTGELFF
-,16,-,TRBJ1-3,TRBV5-1,TGCGCCAGCAGCAAGAGGGAAAGCGGTTCCGGAAACACCATATATTTT,CASSKRESGSGNTIYF
TRBD1,15,-,TRBJ2-1,TRBV5-1,TGCGCCAGCAGGGATGGACAGGATCCCTACAATGAGCAGTTCTTC,CASRDGQDPYNEQFF
-,14,-,TRBJ2-5,TRBV27,TGTGCCAGCAGCTTAAACAGGGTAGGAGAGACCCAGTACTTC,CASSLNRVGETQYF
-,14,-,TRBJ2-3,TRBV5-1,TGCGCCAGCAGCTTGGACAGGATGCCAGATACGCAGTATTTT,CASSLDRMPDTQYF
TRBD1,14,-,TRBJ2-7,TRBV18,TGTGCCAGCTCACCCACAGGGGTTAAGGACGAGCAGTACTTC,CASSPTGVKDEQYF
TRBD1,14,-,TRBJ2-2,TRBV4-3,TGCGCCAGCAGCCAAGATTCAGGGGGTGGGGAGCTGTTTTTT,CASSQDSGGGELFF
TRBD1,13,-,TRBJ2-1,TRBV7-2,TGTGCCAGCAGGACAGGGCCCTACAATGAGCAGTTCTTC,CASRTGPYNEQFF
-,12,-,TRBJ1-2,TRBV6-1,TGTGCCAGCAGCACAAACAGGGATGGCTACACCTTC,CASSTNRDGYTF
TRBD1,13,-,TRBJ1-2,TRBV5-1,TGCGCCAGCGGGGACAGGGTCGGGTATGGCTACACCTTC,CASGDRVGYGYTF